Sequencing of this TCR beta chain was carried out in a study of blood T cell repertoires in COVID-19. Study-level information: Some COVID-19 samples were acute and others convalescent; all came from the United States, Italy and Spain. PBMCs, B-cell-depleted T cells, or T cells were the source of the cDNA or gDNA that made up the material.

This CDR3 has 13 residues. J was trimmed by 11 bases and V by 3 bases; bases with no gene match: 8. Per germline, CDR1 SGHNT and CDR2 YYREEE (reference sequence). In the source study's methods: Estimation of nucleated cell counts was performed using reference gene primer amplification. Profiling relied on immunoSEQ multiplex PCR, and the TCRdb table lists in-frame clones only, not all of them. Clone size and the V and J calls come from that table; the DNA yielded D and trimming. The table has 150,000 to 200,000 clones, around 80% seen once. Sequencing input: peripheral blood. The clonotype was recovered from a man aged 60 to 69 with active or convalescent COVID-19. The chain links TRBV5-4 to TRBJ1-5; 7 nucleotides align to TRBD1. The CDR3 loop reads CASSSDLQGTQHF. CDR3 sequence (DNA): TGTGCCAGCAGCTCCGATTTACAGGGGACCCAGCATTTT. The full variable domain, with the rest looked up from reference TRBV5-4 and TRBJ1-5, is ETGVTQSPTHLIKTRGQQVTLRCSSQSGHNTVSWYQQALGQGPQFIFQYYREEENGRGNFPPRFSGLQFPNYSSELNVNALELDDSALYLCASSSDLQGTQHFGDGTRLSIL.